This TCR beta chain was captured in a study of cytomegalovirus exposure and HLA in healthy donors. In nominal health when sampled, donors likely had unrecorded immune exposures nonetheless. As regards this clone: Antigen: not known. At one end the junction does not follow the germline gene, possibly because of a read error.

Germline CDR1 and CDR2: SEHNR and FQNEAQ (reference sequence). The CDR3 is 15 residues long. Primers for the PCR totalled 60 Vbeta and 13 Jbeta. Assay used: immunoSEQ multiplex PCR; TCRdb lists only in-frame clones, some missing. Of more than 90,000 clones in the sample, around 76% are singletons; the top ten hold 7% to 9%. Study observations and caveats: Most TCR sequences were uncommon, yet certain public TCRs appeared in many donors. Through in vitro validation, three CMV-associated chains were shown to be specific for CMV antigens. With later analysis, a missense DCLRE1C variant became linked to TCR beta V- and J-gene trimming.

This sequence was found in a man aged 35-49 years in good health and CMV-seropositive. The chain joins TRBV7-9 to TRBJ1-1; the match to TRBD1 covers 9 bases. Sequenced input: PBMCs. The CDR3 nucleotides are TGTTCCAGCAGCTTACTTACAGGGGGCGCGTCTGAAGCTTTCTTT. As protein: CSSSLLTGGASEAFF. Supplemented by reference TRBV7-9 and TRBJ1-1, the full variable domain reads DTGVSQNPRHKITKRGQNVTFRCDPISEHNRLYWYRQTLGQGPEFLTYFQNEAQLEKSRLLSDRFSAERPKGSFSTLEIQRTEQGDSAMYLCSSSLLTGGASEAFFGQGTRLTVV.